A selection of T cell receptor beta chains follows, all from one sample in a study of cytomegalovirus exposure and HLA in healthy donors. Generated by immunoSEQ multiplex PCR, the TCRdb table keeps only in-frame clones and is missing some. Among over 150,000 clones listed, 65% to 85% were seen once. The specimen was PBMCs. Receptor source: a man between 60 and 70 years old in good health and CMV-seronegative. CDR3s include the opening cysteine and the closing phenylalanine or tryptophan. The D gene is left open where the match is weak. For some rows the clone size is stated as once, few or many, or as a class when expanded; others skip it.

J: TRBJ1-2; size: .; V: TRBV6-5; D: TRBD1; DNA: TGTGCCACCTCAGGACAGGGAGGGAACTATGGCTACACCTTC; CDR3: CATSGQGGNYGYTF
J: TRBJ2-7; size: .; V: TRBV11-3; D: .; DNA: TGTGCCAGCAGCTTAGATCTGGGGGGGCTGTACGAGCAGTACTTC; CDR3: CASSLDLGGLYEQYF
J: TRBJ1-1; size: .; V: TRBV12-5; D: TRBD1; DNA: TGTGCTAGTGCCCGTCAGGGGGCGACTGAAGCTTTCTTT; CDR3: CASARQGATEAFF
J: TRBJ1-1; size: .; V: TRBV19; D: .; DNA: TGTGCCAGTAGCACGACAGGGAACACTGAAGCTTTCTTT; CDR3: CASSTTGNTEAFF
J: TRBJ2-7; size: .; V: TRBV6-5; D: TRBD1; DNA: TGTGCCAGCAGTTACTCGACAGGGCCCTACGAGCAGTACTTC; CDR3: CASSYSTGPYEQYF
J: TRBJ2-1; size: .; V: TRBV2; D: TRBD1; DNA: TGTGCCAGCAGTGAACAGGGGGATGAGCAGTTCTTC; CDR3: CASSEQGDEQFF
J: TRBJ2-2; size: .; V: TRBV19; D: .; DNA: TGTGCCAGTAGTATAGGCTCTCGGGGCACCGGGGAGCTGTTTTTT; CDR3: CASSIGSRGTGELFF
J: TRBJ1-2; size: .; V: TRBV7-9; D: TRBD1; DNA: TGTGCCAGCACCGAACAGGGGGCAGATGGCTACACCTTC; CDR3: CASTEQGADGYTF
J: TRBJ2-5; size: once; V: TRBV23-1; D: TRBD1; DNA: TGCGCCAGCAGTGATGTAGGGGACAGGGGGCCCGAAGAGACCCAGTACTTC; CDR3: CASSDVGDRGPEETQYF
J: TRBJ2-3; size: .; V: TRBV5-8; D: .; DNA: TGTGCCAGCAGCTCGGTTGGGGGGGCTACAGATACGCAGTATTTT; CDR3: CASSSVGGATDTQYF
J: TRBJ2-2; size: few; V: TRBV4-3; D: .; DNA: TGCGCCAGCAGCCAAGAGTGGTCCGGGTCGGGAACCGGGGAGCTGTTTTTT; CDR3: CASSQEWSGSGTGELFF
J: TRBJ1-6; size: .; V: TRBV10-3; D: .; DNA: TGTGCCATCAGTGAGCCGGACACCTATTCACCCCTCCACTTT; CDR3: CAISEPDTYSPLHF
J: TRBJ2-6; size: .; V: TRBV11-2; D: .; DNA: TGTGCCAGCAGCTCTCTCCGGGCAGGGTCGTCTGGGGCCAACGTCCTGACTTTC; CDR3: CASSSLRAGSSGANVLTF
J: TRBJ2-3; size: .; V: TRBV29-1; D: TRBD2; DNA: TGCAGCGTTGCGGGGACTAGCGGAAGCACAGATACGCAGTATTTT; CDR3: CSVAGTSGSTDTQYF
J: TRBJ2-3; size: .; V: TRBV7-7; D: TRBD2; DNA: TGTGCCAGCAGCATAGGCAGCGGGGGTGCAGATACGCAGTATTTT; CDR3: CASSIGSGGADTQYF
J: TRBJ2-5; size: .; V: TRBV10-3; D: TRBD1; DNA: TGTGCCATCACCAGGGACAGCCAAGAGACCCAGTACTTC; CDR3: CAITRDSQETQYF
J: TRBJ2-5; size: .; V: TRBV5-4; D: TRBD1; DNA: TGTGCCAGCAGCTCGGGACAGCAAGAGACCCAGTACTTC; CDR3: CASSSGQQETQYF
J: TRBJ2-7; size: .; V: TRBV2; D: .; DNA: TGTGCCAGCAGGGAGGCCCGGGACACGTTCTACGAGCAGTACTTC; CDR3: CASREARDTFYEQYF
J: TRBJ1-2; size: .; V: TRBV5-1; D: .; DNA: TGCGCCAGCAGCTTGGACGGGCAGGGGATCTATGGCTACACCTTC; CDR3: CASSLDGQGIYGYTF
J: TRBJ2-7; size: .; V: TRBV7-2; D: TRBD1; DNA: TGTGCCAGCAGCTTAGCCCCGGGACAGGGGGGCGAGCAGTACTTC; CDR3: CASSLAPGQGGEQYF
J: TRBJ1-1; size: .; V: TRBV28; D: .; DNA: TGTGCCAGCATCACGGGACTCCAGAACACTGAAGCTTTCTTT; CDR3: CASITGLQNTEAFF
J: TRBJ1-2; size: .; V: TRBV6-5; D: TRBD1; DNA: TGTGCCAGCAGTTTCCGACAGGGACCATATGGCTACACCTTC; CDR3: CASSFRQGPYGYTF
J: TRBJ2-1; size: .; V: TRBV11-3; D: .; DNA: TGTGCCAGCAGCCCGAGGGGGGGGTTCTCCTACAATGAGCAGTTCTTC; CDR3: CASSPRGGFSYNEQFF
J: TRBJ2-5; size: .; V: TRBV9; D: .; DNA: TGTGCCAGCAGTCCCCACAGGGATGAGACCCAGTACTTC; CDR3: CASSPHRDETQYF
J: TRBJ2-5; size: .; V: TRBV18; D: TRBD2; DNA: TGTGCCAGCTCACCTTACCCGACTAGCGGCCAAGAGACCCAGTACTTC; CDR3: CASSPYPTSGQETQYF
J: TRBJ2-7; size: .; V: TRBV18; D: TRBD1; DNA: TGTGCCAGCTCACCACGAGGACAGGTACACTACGAGCAGTACTTC; CDR3: CASSPRGQVHYEQYF
J: TRBJ1-2; size: .; V: TRBV27; D: .; DNA: TGTGCCAGCAGTTCCTACCCCCGACAGGTGAATGGCTACACCTTC; CDR3: CASSSYPRQVNGYTF
J: TRBJ2-2; size: .; V: TRBV7-9; D: .; DNA: TGTTCCGGCTCCGGGACAATGAACACCGGGGAGCTGTTTTTT; CDR3: CSGSGTMNTGELFF
J: TRBJ2-2; size: .; V: TRBV9; D: .; DNA: TGTGCCAGCAGCGTAGGGGACACCTTCACCGGGGAGCTGTTTTTT; CDR3: CASSVGDTFTGELFF